This TCR beta chain was profiled in a study of neurological immune-mediated disorders. Of note for this clonotype: One end of the junction varies from germline; a read error may be responsible.

Germline lookup yields CDR1 SSHAT and CDR2 FNYEAQ (reference sequence). CDR3 length equals 14 residues. Each CDR3 protein gets one entry after TCRdb re-called the 5' RACE reads with MiXCR. The sample gives 75,000 to 95,000 distinct CDR3 sequences, 17% of which show up once; roughly 14% is in the top ten. This sequence joins TRBV7-7 and TRBJ2-1; 10 bases fit TRBD2. The sequencing input was PBMCs. The sequence was collected from a woman in her 40s in good health. The CDR3 loop is CASSIAGGNNEQFF. The CDR3, as DNA: TGTGCTAGCAGCATAGCGGGGGGTAACAATGAGCAGTTCTTC.